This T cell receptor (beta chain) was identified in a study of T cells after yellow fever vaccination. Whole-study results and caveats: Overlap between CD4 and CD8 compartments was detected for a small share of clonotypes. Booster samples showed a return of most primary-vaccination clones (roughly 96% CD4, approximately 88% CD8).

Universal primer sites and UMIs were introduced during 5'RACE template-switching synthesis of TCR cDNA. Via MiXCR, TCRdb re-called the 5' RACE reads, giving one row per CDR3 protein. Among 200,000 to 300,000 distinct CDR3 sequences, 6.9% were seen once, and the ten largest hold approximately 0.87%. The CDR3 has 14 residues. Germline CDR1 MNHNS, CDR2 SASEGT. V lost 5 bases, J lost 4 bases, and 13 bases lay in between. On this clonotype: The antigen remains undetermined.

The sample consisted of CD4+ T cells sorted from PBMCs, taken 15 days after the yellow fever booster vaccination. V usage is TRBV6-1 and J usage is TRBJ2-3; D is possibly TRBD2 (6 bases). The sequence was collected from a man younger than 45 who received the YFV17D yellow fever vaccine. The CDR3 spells CASSRLVRPDTQYF. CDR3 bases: TGTGCCAGCAGTCGACTAGTTCGGCCAGATACGCAGTATTTT.